This TCR beta chain was sequenced during a study of cytomegalovirus exposure and HLA in healthy donors. Study-level points and caveats: Reported results showed that the classifier diagnosed cytomegalovirus status with high specificity and sensitivity.

The CDR3 totals 12 residues. The germline V and J ends were trimmed by 5 bases and 8 bases, with 10 bases remaining between them. Germline values: CDR1 SGHVS, CDR2 FQNEAQ. The data were produced by immunoSEQ multiplex PCR, yet TCRdb's version contains in-frame clones alone and is incomplete. The sample holds 150,000 to 200,000 clones, 80% to 90% seen once. In regard to this clone: What it binds is unknown.

The chain employs TRBV7-8 and TRBJ2-1; D not resolved. The specimen was PBMCs. The source of this sequence is a woman in her twenties or thirties in good health and CMV-seronegative. CDR3 in amino acids: CASSPRADEQFF. The CDR3 bases are TGTGCCAGCAGCCCCCGTGCGGATGAGCAGTTCTTC.